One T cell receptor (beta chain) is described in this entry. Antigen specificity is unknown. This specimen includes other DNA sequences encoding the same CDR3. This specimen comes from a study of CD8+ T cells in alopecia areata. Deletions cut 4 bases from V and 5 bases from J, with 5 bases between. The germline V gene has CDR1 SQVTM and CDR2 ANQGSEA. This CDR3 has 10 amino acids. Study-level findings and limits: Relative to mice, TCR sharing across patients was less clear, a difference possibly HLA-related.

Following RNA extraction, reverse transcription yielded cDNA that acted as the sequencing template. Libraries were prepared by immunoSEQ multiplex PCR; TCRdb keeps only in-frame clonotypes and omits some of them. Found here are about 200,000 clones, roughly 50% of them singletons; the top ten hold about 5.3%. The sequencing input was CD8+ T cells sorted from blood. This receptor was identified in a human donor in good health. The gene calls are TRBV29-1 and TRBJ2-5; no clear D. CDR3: CSVVGETQYF. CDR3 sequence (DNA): TGCAGCGTTGTAGGGGAGACCCAGTACTTC. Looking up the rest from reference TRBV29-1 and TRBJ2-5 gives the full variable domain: SAVISQKPSRDICQRGTSLTIQCQVDSQVTMMFWYRQQPGQSLTLIATANQGSEATYESGFVIDKFPISRPNLTFSTLTVSNMSPEDSSIYLCSVVGETQYFGPGTRLLVL.